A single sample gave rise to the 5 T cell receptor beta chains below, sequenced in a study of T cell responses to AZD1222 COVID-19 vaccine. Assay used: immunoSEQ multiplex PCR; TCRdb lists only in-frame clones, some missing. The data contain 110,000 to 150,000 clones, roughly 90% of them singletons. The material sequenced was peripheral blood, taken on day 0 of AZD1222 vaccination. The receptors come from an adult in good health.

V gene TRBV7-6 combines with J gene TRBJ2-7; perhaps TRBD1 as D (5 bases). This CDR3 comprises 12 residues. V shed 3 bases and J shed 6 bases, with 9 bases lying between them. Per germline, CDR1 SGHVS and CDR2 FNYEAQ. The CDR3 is CASSLQGLEQYF. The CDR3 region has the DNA TGTGCCAGCAGCTTGCAGGGTCTCGAGCAGTACTTC.

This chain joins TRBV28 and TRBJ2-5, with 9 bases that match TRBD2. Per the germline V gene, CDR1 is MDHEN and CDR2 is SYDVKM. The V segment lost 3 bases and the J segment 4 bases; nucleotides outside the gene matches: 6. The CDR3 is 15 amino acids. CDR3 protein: CASSLGREGRETQYF. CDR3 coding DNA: TGTGCCAGCAGTTTGGGGCGGGAGGGCCGAGAGACCCAGTACTTC.

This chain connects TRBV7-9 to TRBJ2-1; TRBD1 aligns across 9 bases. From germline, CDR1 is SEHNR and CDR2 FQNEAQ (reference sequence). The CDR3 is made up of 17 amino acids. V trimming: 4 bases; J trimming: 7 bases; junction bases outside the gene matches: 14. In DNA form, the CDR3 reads TGTGCCAGCAGCTCGAACAGGGGGCCTATTCCAGCAAATGAGCAGTTCTTC. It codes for CASSSNRGPIPANEQFF.

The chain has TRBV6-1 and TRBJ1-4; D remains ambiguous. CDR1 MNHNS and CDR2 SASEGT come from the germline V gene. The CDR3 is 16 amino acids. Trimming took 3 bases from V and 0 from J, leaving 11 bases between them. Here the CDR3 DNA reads TGTGCCAGCAGTGATCCACCCCACGCAACTAATGAAAAACTGTTTTTT. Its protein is CASSDPPHATNEKLFF.

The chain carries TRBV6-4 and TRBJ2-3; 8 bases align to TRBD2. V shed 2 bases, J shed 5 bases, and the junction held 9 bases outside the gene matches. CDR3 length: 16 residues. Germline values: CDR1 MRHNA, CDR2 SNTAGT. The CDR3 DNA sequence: TGTGCCAGCAGTGACCGTGTCGGGGGGGCCTTAGATACGCAGTATTTT. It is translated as CASSDRVGGALDTQYF.